This T cell receptor (beta chain) was sequenced in a study of T-cell memory formation after mild COVID-19. Study-wide findings and caveats: Cross-reactive memory seemingly joined, as some responding clones were found in pre-infection memory. The second-wave clones peaking on day 37 were not confirmed as SARS-CoV-2-specific.

This clonotype has more than one count but fewer than ten. Its antigen is unknown. MiXCR was run by TCRdb on the 5' RACE reads, yielding one entry per CDR3 protein. The sample includes over 150,000 distinct CDR3 sequences, about 18% of them seen just once. The CDR3 extends over 16 amino acids. Trimming left V 7 bases short and J 3 bases short, with 22 bases between. Germline assignment: CDR1 SGDLS and CDR2 YYNGEE. The V and J genes are TRBV9 and TRBJ1-2; D is ambiguous. This clonotype originated in a man between 18 and 35 years old who had mild COVID-19 (a few samples of this study predate the infection). Cell type and time point are not known. Sequenced input: PBMCs or a T cell subset sorted from them (not recorded which). CDR3 sequence (DNA): TGTGCCAGCTCCCTGGGAGGGTGGAGATTCGACTATGGCTACACCTTC. Its protein is CASSLGGWRFDYGYTF.